This T cell receptor (beta chain) was profiled in a study of blood T cell repertoires in COVID-19. Libraries were prepared by immunoSEQ multiplex PCR; TCRdb keeps only in-frame clonotypes and omits some of them. The profile shows roughly 180,000 clones, 75% to 90% of them singletons. This clone was counted only a few times. The CDR3 covers 15 residues. V was clipped by 2 bases and J by 4 bases, with 14 bases between them. CDR1 ENHRY and CDR2 SYGVKD come from the germline V gene. The sequenced sample was PBMCs or T cells enriched from blood (not recorded which). The rearrangement joins TRBV10-3 to TRBJ1-2; no clear D gene. The sequence derives from a woman aged 45-65 years who had recovered from COVID-19. For the CDR3, the DNA is TGTGCCATCAGTGAGCCTCCTCCTCGGTTCTATGGCTACACCTTC. It translates to CAISEPPPRFYGYTF.